The T cell receptor (beta chain) under discussion was sequenced for a study of early T cells in non-severe SARS-CoV-2 infection. Study as a whole: The study sequenced bulk RNA from unsorted whole blood, with chains unpaired. General study points: The matching step, a VDJdb search, favored anti-spike CD8 responses and missed private and CD4 specificities.

Researchers attached unique molecular identifiers to individual cDNA molecules. TCRdb used MiXCR to reprocess the 5' RACE reads, holding one entry per CDR3 protein. The data show over 60,000 distinct CDR3 sequences, roughly 8.7% seen once. V lost 7 bases, J lost 6 bases, and 19 bases lay in between. The CDR3 contains 14 residues. CDR1 is DFQATT, CDR2 SNEGSKA, per germline (reference sequence). A note on this clonotype: Its target is unknown.

The chain combines TRBV20-1 with TRBJ2-1, with D maybe TRBD2 (5 bases). This clonotype originated in an adult who was a healthcare worker with PCR-confirmed SARS-CoV-2 infection or an uninfected control (not recorded which). The sequenced sample was whole blood. The CDR3 here is CSVNTGFTGNEQFF. The CDR3, as DNA: TGCAGTGTCAATACGGGGTTTACTGGCAATGAGCAGTTCTTC.